The present entry profiles one TCR beta chain with its context. The same CDR3 is also encoded by other DNA sequences in this sample. The CDR3 runs to 13 residues. V shed 1 base and J 4 bases; nucleotides not matched to a gene: 3. Germline V gene lookup returns CDR1 SQVTM and CDR2 ANQGSEA. The entry originates in a study of blood T cell repertoires in COVID-19. Study-wide background: Specimens from acute and convalescent COVID-19 originated in the United States, Italy and Spain. The cDNA or gDNA used as material had been derived from T cells, B-cell-depleted T cells, or PBMCs.

Per the original methods: Estimation of nucleated cell counts relied on the amplification of reference gene primers. The repertoire was sequenced with immunoSEQ multiplex PCR; TCRdb's copy has only in-frame clones and lacks some. V, J and clone size were drawn from that table, and D and trimming were deduced from the DNA. The table shows roughly 230,000 clones, with 80% to 85% occurring only once. Source material: peripheral blood. The chain is built from TRBV29-1 and TRBJ2-7; TRBD1 matches at 8 bases. The clonotype originates from a man in his fifties or sixties with active or convalescent COVID-19. The CDR3 nucleotides are TGCAGCGTTGAAGGGCAGGGGGCGTACGAGCAGTACTTC. Translation gives CSVEGQGAYEQYF.